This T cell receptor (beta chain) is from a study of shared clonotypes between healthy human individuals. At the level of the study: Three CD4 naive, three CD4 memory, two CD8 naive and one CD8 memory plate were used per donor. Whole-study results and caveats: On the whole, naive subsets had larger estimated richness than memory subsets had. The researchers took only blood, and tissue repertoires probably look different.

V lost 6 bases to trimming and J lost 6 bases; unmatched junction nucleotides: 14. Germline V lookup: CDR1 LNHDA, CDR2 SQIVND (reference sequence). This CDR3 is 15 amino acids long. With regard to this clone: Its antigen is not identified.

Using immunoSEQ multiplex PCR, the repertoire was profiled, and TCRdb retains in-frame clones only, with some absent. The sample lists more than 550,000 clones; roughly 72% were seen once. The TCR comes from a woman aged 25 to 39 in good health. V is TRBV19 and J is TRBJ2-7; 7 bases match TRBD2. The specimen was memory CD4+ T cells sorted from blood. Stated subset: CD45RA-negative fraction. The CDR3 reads CASSQAGTPIGEQYF. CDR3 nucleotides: TGTGCCAGTAGCCAAGCGGGGACCCCTATAGGCGAGCAGTACTTC.